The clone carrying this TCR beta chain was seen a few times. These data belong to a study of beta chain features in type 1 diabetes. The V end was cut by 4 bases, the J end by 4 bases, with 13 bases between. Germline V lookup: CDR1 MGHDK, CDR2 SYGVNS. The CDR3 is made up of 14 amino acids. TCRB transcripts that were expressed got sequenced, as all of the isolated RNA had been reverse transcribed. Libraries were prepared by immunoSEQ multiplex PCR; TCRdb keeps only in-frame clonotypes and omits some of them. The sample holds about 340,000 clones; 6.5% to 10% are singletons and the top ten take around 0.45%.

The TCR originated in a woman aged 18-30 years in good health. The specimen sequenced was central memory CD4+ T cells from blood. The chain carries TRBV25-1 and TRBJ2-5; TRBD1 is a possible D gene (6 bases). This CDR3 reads CASSAQGTVETQYF. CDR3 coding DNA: TGTGCCAGCAGTGCGCAGGGGACCGTAGAGACCCAGTACTTC.